This entry concerns a single T cell receptor (beta chain). The antigen is undetermined. This record belongs to a study of T cells in Graves' hyperthyroidism and ophthalmopathy. TCR beta CDR3 regions were amplified from RNA. The study used the HTBI primer set for a first-round RT-PCR of the TCR CDR3. TCRdb independently ran MiXCR on the multiplex PCR reads; one entry per CDR3 protein. Of approximately 600,000 distinct CDR3 sequences listed, around 20% are singletons. There are 15 residues in the CDR3. Germline assignment: CDR1 MNHNS and CDR2 SASEGT. V was trimmed by 5 bases and J by 3 bases, leaving 16 bases between them. Whole-study results and caveats: Stable hyperthyroidism was separated from ophthalmopathy by a model based on 13 V-J features.

PBMCs were sourced from roughly 9.7 ml fresh peripheral blood. The source of this sequence is a young man with Graves' ophthalmopathy. Source material: blood. V usage is TRBV6-1 and J usage is TRBJ2-5; a weak D match, TRBD1 (5 bases). DNA of the CDR3: TGTGCCAGCAGTTCCCGACAGTTCAAGAAAGAGACCCAGTACTTC. Protein: CASSSRQFKKETQYF.